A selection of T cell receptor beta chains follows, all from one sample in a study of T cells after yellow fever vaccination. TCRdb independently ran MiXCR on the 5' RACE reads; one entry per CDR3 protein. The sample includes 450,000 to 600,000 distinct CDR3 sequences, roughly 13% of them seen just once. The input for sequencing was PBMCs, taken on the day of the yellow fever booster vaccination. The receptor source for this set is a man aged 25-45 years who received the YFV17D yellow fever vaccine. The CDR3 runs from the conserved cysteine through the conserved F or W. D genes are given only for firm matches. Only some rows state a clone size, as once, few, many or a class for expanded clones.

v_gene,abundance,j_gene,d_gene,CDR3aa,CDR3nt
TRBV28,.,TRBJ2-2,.,CASIPTPTGELFF,TGTGCCAGCATTCCGACGCCCACCGGGGAGCTGTTTTTT
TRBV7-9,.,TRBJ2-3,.,CASSPGGGLSTDTQYF,TGTGCCAGCAGCCCAGGGGGGGGACTTAGCACAGATACGCAGTATTTT
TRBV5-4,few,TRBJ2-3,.,CASSLGGWGRTDTQYF,TGTGCCAGCAGCTTGGGCGGCTGGGGACGCACAGATACGCAGTATTTT
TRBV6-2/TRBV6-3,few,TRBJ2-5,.,CASSPQADHQETQYF,TGTGCCAGCAGCCCGCAAGCGGACCACCAAGAGACCCAGTACTTC
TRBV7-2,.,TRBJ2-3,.,CASSRSQSTDTQYF,TGTGCCAGCAGCCGGAGTCAGAGCACAGATACGCAGTATTTT
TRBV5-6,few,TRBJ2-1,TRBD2,CASSLVASSSGFF,TGTGCCAGCAGCTTGGTCGCGTCGTCTAGCGGGTTCTTC
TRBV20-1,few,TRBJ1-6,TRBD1,CSAPRQGVSGNSPLHF,TGCAGTGCTCCGCGGCAGGGGGTTTCGGGTAATTCACCCCTCCACTTT
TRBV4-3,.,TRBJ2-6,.,CASSQDHPGSGANVLTF,TGCGCCAGCAGCCAAGATCACCCCGGATCTGGGGCCAACGTCCTGACTTTC
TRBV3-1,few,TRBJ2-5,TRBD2,CASSQDRAGGYQETQYF,TGTGCCAGCAGCCAAGATAGGGCGGGAGGGTACCAAGAGACCCAGTACTTC
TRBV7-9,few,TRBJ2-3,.,CASSNRRGADTQYF,TGTGCCAGCAGCAACCGCAGGGGAGCAGATACGCAGTATTTT
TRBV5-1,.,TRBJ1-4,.,CASSLGQNEKLFF,TGCGCCAGCAGCTTGGGTCAGAATGAAAAACTGTTTTTT
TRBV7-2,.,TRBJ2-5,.,CASSPLRYAETQYF,TGTGCCAGCAGCCCACTCAGATATGCAGAGACCCAGTACTTC
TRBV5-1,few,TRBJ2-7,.,CASSPSGGEGTKQYF,TGCGCCAGCAGTCCCTCAGGGGGGGAAGGGACGAAGCAGTACTTC
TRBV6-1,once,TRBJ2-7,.,CASSQPLPGHGSYEQYF,TGTGCCAGCAGCCAGCCCCTTCCTGGGCACGGATCCTACGAGCAGTACTTC
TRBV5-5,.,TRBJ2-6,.,CASRNLGSGANVLTF,TGTGCCAGCAGAAACCTTGGCTCTGGGGCCAACGTCCTGACTTTC
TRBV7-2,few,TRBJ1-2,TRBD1,CASSKGQGAEGYTF,TGTGCCAGCAGCAAGGGACAGGGGGCGGAGGGCTACACCTTC
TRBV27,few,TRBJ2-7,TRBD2,CASGLAGAVGEQYF,TGTGCCAGCGGCCTAGCGGGAGCCGTTGGCGAGCAGTACTTC
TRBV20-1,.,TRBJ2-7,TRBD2,CSAMTSGHSYEQYF,TGCAGTGCGATGACTAGCGGGCACTCCTACGAGCAGTACTTC
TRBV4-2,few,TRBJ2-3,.,CASSQGGSADTQYF,TGTGCCAGCAGCCAAGGAGGAAGTGCAGATACGCAGTATTTT
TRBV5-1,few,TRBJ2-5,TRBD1,CASSWGQNFQETQYF,TGCGCCAGCAGCTGGGGACAGAATTTCCAAGAGACCCAGTACTTC
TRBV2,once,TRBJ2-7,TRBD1,CASCFRQGDPIFYYEQYF,TGTGCCAGCTGTTTTAGGCAGGGGGATCCAATATTCTACTACGAGCAGTACTTC
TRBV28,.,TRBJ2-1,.,CASSEGRVNEQFF,TGTGCCAGCAGTGAAGGGCGGGTGAATGAGCAGTTCTTC
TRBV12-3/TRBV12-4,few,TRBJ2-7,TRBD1,CASSFSGTGVSWRSSYEQYF,TGTGCCAGCAGTTTTTCCGGGACAGGGGTTAGTTGGCGTTCCTCCTACGAGCAGTACTTC
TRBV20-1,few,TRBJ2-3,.,CSARDPWGAVTDTQYF,TGCAGTGCTAGGGATCCCTGGGGGGCGGTCACAGATACGCAGTATTTT
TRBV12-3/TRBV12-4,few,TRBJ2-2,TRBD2,CASSPRLARSNTGELFF,TGTGCCAGCAGTCCCCGACTAGCCAGATCGAACACCGGGGAGCTGTTTTTT
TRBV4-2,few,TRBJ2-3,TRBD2,CASSQEETSGRAEQYF,TGTGCCAGCAGCCAAGAGGAGACTAGCGGGAGGGCCGAGCAGTATTTT
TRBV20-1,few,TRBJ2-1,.,CSADLDYGPQNEQFF,TGCAGTGCTGACCTGGACTATGGGCCTCAAAATGAGCAGTTCTTC
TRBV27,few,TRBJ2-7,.,CASYHREQYF,TGTGCCAGCTATCATCGTGAGCAGTACTTC
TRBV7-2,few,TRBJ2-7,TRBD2,CASSFRGTSGSSYEQYF,TGTGCCAGCAGCTTCAGAGGGACTAGCGGGAGCTCCTACGAGCAGTACTTC
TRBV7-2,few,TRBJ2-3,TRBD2,CASSLSSSGRSDTQYF,TGTGCCAGCAGCTTGAGTTCAAGCGGGAGATCAGATACGCAGTATTTT
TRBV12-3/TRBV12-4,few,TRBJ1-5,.,CASSIRGQPQHF,TGTGCCAGCAGCATTAGGGGTCAGCCCCAGCATTTT
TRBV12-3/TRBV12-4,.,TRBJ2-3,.,CASSFTRTDTQYF,TGTGCCAGCAGTTTCACTCGCACAGATACGCAGTATTTT
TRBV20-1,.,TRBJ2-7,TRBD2,CSATRLAGADEQYF,TGCAGTGCCACCCGACTAGCGGGAGCAGACGAGCAGTACTTC
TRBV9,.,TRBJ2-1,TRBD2,CASSVTSGSDNKQFF,TGTGCCAGCAGCGTAACTAGCGGGAGTGATAATAAGCAGTTCTTC
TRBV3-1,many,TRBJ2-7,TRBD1,CASKGTGGSEQYF,TGTGCCAGCAAAGGGACAGGGGGTTCCGAGCAGTACTTC
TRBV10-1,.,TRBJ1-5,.,CASFYQPQHF,TGCGCCAGTTTCTATCAGCCCCAGCATTTT
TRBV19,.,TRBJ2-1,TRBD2,CASSGGWGSYNEQFF,TGTGCCAGTTCGGGGGGATGGGGTTCGTACAATGAGCAGTTCTTC
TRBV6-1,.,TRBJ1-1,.,CASSTHGNTEAFF,TGTGCCAGCAGTACCCACGGGAACACTGAAGCTTTCTTT
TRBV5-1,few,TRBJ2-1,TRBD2,CASSLGGTSGVDEQFF,TGCGCCAGCAGCTTGGGCGGGACTAGCGGGGTCGATGAGCAGTTCTTC
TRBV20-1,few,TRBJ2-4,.,CSAPKDLAKNIQYF,TGCAGTGCTCCAAAAGATTTAGCCAAAAACATTCAGTACTTC
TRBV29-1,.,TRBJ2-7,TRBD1,CSGWTGYEQYF,TGCAGCGGTTGGACAGGCTACGAGCAGTACTTC
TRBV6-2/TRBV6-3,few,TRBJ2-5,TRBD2,CASSYLVTSGFSLRETQYF,TGTGCCAGCAGTTACTTGGTGACTAGCGGCTTCAGTCTGAGAGAGACCCAGTACTTC
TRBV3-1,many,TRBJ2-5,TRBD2,CASSSLAGEETQYF,TGTGCCAGCAGCTCACTAGCGGGAGAAGAGACCCAGTACTTC
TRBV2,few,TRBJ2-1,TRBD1,CASRSDRGLYNEQFF,TGTGCCAGCAGATCCGACAGGGGGCTATACAATGAGCAGTTCTTC
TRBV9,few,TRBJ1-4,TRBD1,CASSGGQGSSTNEKLFF,TGTGCCAGCAGCGGGGGACAGGGATCTTCAACTAATGAAAAACTGTTTTTT
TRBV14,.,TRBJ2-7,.,CASSQVGSIYEQYF,TGTGCCAGCAGCCAAGTAGGCAGCATCTACGAGCAGTACTTC
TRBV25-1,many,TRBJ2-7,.,CASSETRNYEQYF,TGTGCCAGCAGTGAAACGCGGAACTACGAGCAGTACTTC
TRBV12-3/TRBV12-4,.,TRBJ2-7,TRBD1,CASTRTGGFYEQYF,TGTGCCAGCACCAGGACAGGGGGCTTCTACGAGCAGTACTTC
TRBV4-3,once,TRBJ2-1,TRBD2,CASSRGTSGKNNEQFF,TGCGCCAGCAGCCGGGGGACTAGCGGGAAAAACAATGAGCAGTTCTTC
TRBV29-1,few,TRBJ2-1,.,CSSGTGSERGGNEQFF,TGCAGCTCAGGGACAGGTTCGGAGCGGGGCGGCAATGAGCAGTTCTTC
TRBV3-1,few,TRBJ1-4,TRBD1,CASSQGVPAGGEKLFF,TGTGCCAGCAGCCAAGGAGTGCCGGCAGGGGGTGAAAAACTGTTTTTT
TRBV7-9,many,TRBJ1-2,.,CASSLVTVYGYTF,TGTGCCAGCAGCTTAGTGACGGTTTATGGCTACACCTTC
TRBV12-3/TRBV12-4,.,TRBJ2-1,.,CASSLLPPTGNEQFF,TGTGCCAGCAGTTTACTACCCCCCACGGGGAATGAGCAGTTCTTC
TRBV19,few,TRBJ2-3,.,CASSIWPRPPDTQYF,TGTGCCAGTAGTATATGGCCCAGACCCCCAGATACGCAGTATTTT
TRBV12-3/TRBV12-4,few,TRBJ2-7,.,CASRLGGVVGEQYF,TGTGCCAGCAGGTTGGGAGGAGTAGTGGGAGAGCAGTACTTC
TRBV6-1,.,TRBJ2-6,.,CASFGLSGANVLTF,TGTGCCAGCTTCGGACTTTCTGGGGCCAACGTCCTGACTTTC
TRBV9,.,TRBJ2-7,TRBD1,CASSVQTGGGEQYF,TGTGCCAGCAGCGTTCAGACAGGGGGCGGCGAGCAGTACTTC